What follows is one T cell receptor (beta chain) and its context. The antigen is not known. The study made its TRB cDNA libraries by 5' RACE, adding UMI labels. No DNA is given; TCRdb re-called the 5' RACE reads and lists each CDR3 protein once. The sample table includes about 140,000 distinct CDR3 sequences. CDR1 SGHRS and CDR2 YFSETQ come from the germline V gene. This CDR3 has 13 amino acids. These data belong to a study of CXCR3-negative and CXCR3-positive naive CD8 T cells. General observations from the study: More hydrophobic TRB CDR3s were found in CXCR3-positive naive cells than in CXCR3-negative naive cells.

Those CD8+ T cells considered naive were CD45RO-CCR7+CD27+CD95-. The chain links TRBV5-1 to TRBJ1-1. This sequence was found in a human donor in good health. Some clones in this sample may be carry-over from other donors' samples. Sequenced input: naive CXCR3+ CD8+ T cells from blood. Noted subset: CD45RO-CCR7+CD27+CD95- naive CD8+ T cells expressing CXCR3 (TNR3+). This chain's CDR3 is CASSWGATYEAFF.